The 5 T cell receptor beta chains presented below share a single source sample, sequenced in a study of tumor-infiltrating lymphocytes in glioblastoma multiforme. TCRB libraries came from RNA via three nested multiplex PCR rounds. TCRdb recomputed calls from the multiplex PCR reads with MiXCR, one row per CDR3 protein. The sample holds fewer than 15,000 distinct CDR3 sequences, roughly 67% seen once. Specimen: brain tumor tissue. The receptors originated from a male donor with glioblastoma.

The count of this clonotype is one. The junction and the germline gene differ at one end; a read error may be behind it. J is TRBJ2-7 and V is TRBV9; a weak D match, TRBD2 (5 bases). This CDR3 is built from 14 residues. Germline V lookup: CDR1 SGDLS, CDR2 YYNGEE. The CDR3, as DNA: TGTGCCAGCAGCCCCAGAGAGGGCTCCTGCGAGCAGTACTTC. It codes for CASSPREGSCEQYF.

The chain carries TRBV10-3 and TRBJ2-3, with TRBD2 matching over 8 bases. CDR3 length equals 16 residues. V shed 6 bases, J shed 4 bases, and the junction held 12 bases outside the gene matches. Per germline, CDR1 ENHRY and CDR2 SYGVKD. CDR3 coding DNA: TGTGCCATCAGCGACCCAGCGGGAGAAGTGGCAGATACGCAGTATTTT. It is translated as CAISDPAGEVADTQYF.

Comment on this clonotype: Compared with germline, one end of the junction differs, possibly owing to a read error. CDR3 bases: TGCAATGCTTATACAGGGGGAAGTCAGCCCCAGCATTTT. Translating gives CNAYTGGSQPQHF. The V gene is TRBV20-1, the J gene TRBJ1-5; 8 nucleotides match TRBD1. The CDR3 length is 13 residues. Germline CDR1 DFQATT, CDR2 SNEGSKA (reference sequence).

As regards this clonotype: A read error may produce the germline difference seen at one junction end. This chain uses TRBV6-6 with TRBJ2-2, with D tentatively TRBD2 (6 bases). This CDR3 contains 14 residues. Germline CDR1 MNHNY, CDR2 SVGAGI (reference sequence). CDR3: CASRLGLHTGELLF. The CDR3 DNA reads TGTGCCAGCAGATTGGGACTTCACACCGGGGAGCTGCTCTTT.

This clonotype was recorded a few times. An end of the junction does not agree with germline; a read error may underlie this. The chain joins TRBV12-3 or TRBV12-4 to TRBJ1-2; D gene ambiguous. CDR3 length: 11 residues. In DNA form, the CDR3 reads TGTGCCGGCAGTCCATCATATGGCTACACCTTC. Protein product: CAGSPSYGYTF.